This entry features one T cell receptor (beta chain) sequence. Trimming removed 0 bases from V and 0 bases from J, with 12 bases in between. The CDR3 is made up of 16 amino acids. The germline gives CDR1 SGHDT, CDR2 YYEEEE. The data stem from a study of blood T cell repertoires in COVID-19. About the research overall: Italy, Spain and the United States were the sources of the convalescent and acute COVID-19 samples. Sources were T cells, B-cell-depleted T cells, or PBMCs; the material itself was cDNA or gDNA.

In the original processing: Nucleated cell number was recorded as an estimate derived from reference gene primer amplification. Assay used: immunoSEQ multiplex PCR; TCRdb lists only in-frame clones, some missing. V and J calls and clone size are copied from that table; D and trimming were computed from the DNA. The sample holds roughly 69,000 clones, 70% to 90% seen once. Sequences were obtained from peripheral blood. The sequence derives from a man in his forties or fifties with active COVID-19. The rearrangement uses TRBV5-6 and TRBJ1-1, with no clear D. In DNA form, the CDR3 reads TGTGCCAGCAGCTTGGTTGAGTGGGCTTTGAACACTGAAGCTTTCTTT. It encodes CASSLVEWALNTEAFF.